The 19 T cell receptor beta chains given below trace back to one sample, sequenced in a study of shared clonotypes between healthy human individuals. Clones were sequenced by immunoSEQ multiplex PCR, and TCRdb holds only the in-frame ones, with some missing. The table has 2 million to 2.5 million clones, approximately 95% seen once; the top ten hold around 0.13%. The sequencing input was naive CD4+ T cells sorted from blood. Subset reported: CD45RA+ positively selected. The receptor set was obtained from a young man in good health.

Of note for this clone: This sample includes further DNA sequences coding for the same CDR3. The chain employs TRBV9 and TRBJ2-2; D perhaps matches TRBD2 (6 bases). Germline V gene sequence: CDR1 SGDLS, CDR2 YYNGEE. V lost 1 base, J lost 8 bases, and 6 bases lay in between. The CDR3 totals 12 residues. CDR3 nucleotide sequence: TGTGCCAGCAGCGTACTAGCGGGGGAGCTGTTTTTT. Its translation is CASSVLAGELFF.

The rearrangement links TRBV28 to TRBJ1-3; D not certain. The germline V gene encodes CDR1 MDHEN and CDR2 SYDVKM. V lost 3 bases, J lost 0 bases, and 12 bases lay in between. The CDR3 length is 16 residues. This CDR3 is CASSFSRASSGNTIYF. The CDR3 nucleotides are TGTGCCAGCAGTTTTTCAAGGGCGAGCTCTGGAAACACCATATATTTT.

The chain employs TRBV25-1 and TRBJ1-2, with 7 nucleotides matching TRBD1. Per the germline V gene, CDR1 is MGHDK and CDR2 is SYGVNS. The V and J ends lost 6 bases and 4 bases, in that order; junction bases with no gene match: 14. This CDR3 has 16 amino acids. CDR3 loop: CASSDNQGGSGYGYTF. DNA for the CDR3: TGTGCCAGCAGCGACAACCAGGGGGGCTCTGGCTATGGCTACACCTTC.

This clone was seen only a few times. The chain carries TRBV30 and TRBJ1-1; no definite D call. The CDR3 runs to 14 residues. Germline V gene lookup returns CDR1 GTSNPN and CDR2 SVGIG (reference sequence). V was pared by 0 bases and J by 0 bases, with 8 bases between. The CDR3 DNA reads TGTGCCTGGAGTGTAGGGAGGATGAACACTGAAGCTTTCTTT. It specifies CAWSVGRMNTEAFF.

The gene calls are TRBV6-1 and TRBJ1-4; D is perhaps TRBD1 (6 bases). Germline V CDR1 and CDR2: MNHNS, SASEGT. Trimming took 5 bases from V and 2 from J, leaving 12 bases between them. The CDR3 length is 15 residues. The CDR3 DNA follows: TGTGCCAGCAGTTCCACAGGGAGTACTAATGAAAAACTGTTTTTT. Residues: CASSSTGSTNEKLFF.

A word on this clone: Other DNA sequences in the sample encode the same CDR3. This rearrangement joins TRBV5-1 to TRBJ1-1; D may be TRBD1 (5 bases). This CDR3 spans 14 amino acids. V lost 4 bases and J 1 base, leaving 11 bases between the germline ends. Germline CDR1 reads SGHRS; CDR2 reads YFSETQ. DNA for the CDR3: TGCGCCAGCAGCCTACAGGCGTCGAACACTGAAGCTTTCTTT. Residues: CASSLQASNTEAFF.

The chain joins TRBV21-1 to TRBJ2-2; the listed D gene, TRBD1, was not tested against the DNA. TRBV21-1 is tagged as a pseudogene. The CDR3 consists of 18 residues. This CDR3 reads CASSKVKPDRVNTGELFF. In nucleotides, the CDR3 is TGTGCCAGCAGCAAAGTGAAACCGGACAGGGTTAACACCGGGGAGCTGTTTTTT.

The chain combines TRBV30 with TRBJ1-2; D is unresolved. CDR1 and CDR2 from the germline V gene are GTSNPN and SVGIG (reference sequence). V was trimmed by 4 bases and J by 6 bases, leaving 15 bases between them. The CDR3 extends over 13 amino acids. The CDR3 loop reads CAWNFREQHGYTF. CDR3 nucleotide sequence: TGTGCCTGGAACTTTAGGGAACAGCATGGCTACACCTTC.

The J gene is TRBJ2-6, the V gene TRBV28; D is undetermined. The CDR3 has 16 residues. V was trimmed by 5 bases and J by 0 bases, leaving 11 bases between them. CDR1 and CDR2 (germline): MDHEN, SYDVKM. The CDR3, as DNA: TGTGCCAGCAGTCAAAACAGAATCTCTGGGGCCAACGTCCTGACTTTC. Translating gives CASSQNRISGANVLTF.

This chain joins TRBV7-2 and TRBJ1-1; D call uncertain. The CDR3 covers 15 residues. The V gene's germline CDR1 is SGHTA and CDR2 FQGNSA. The V and J ends lost 3 bases and 1 base respectively, with 12 bases between them. The CDR3 sequence is CASSFSSLGNTEAFF. CDR3 nucleotide sequence: TGTGCCAGCAGCTTTAGTTCACTGGGGAACACTGAAGCTTTCTTT.

V and J are TRBV28 and TRBJ1-1, with 10 bases matching TRBD1. Germline V gene lookup returns CDR1 MDHEN and CDR2 SYDVKM. CDR3 size: 14 residues. J gave up 1 base and V 7 bases, and 3 bases lay outside the gene matches. The CDR3 loop reads CASTRTGGNTEAFF. The CDR3 coding sequence is TGTGCCAGCACCAGGACAGGGGGGAACACTGAAGCTTTCTTT.

The chain has TRBV19 and TRBJ2-2; the D gene could be TRBD1 or TRBD2 (6 bases each). Trimming removed 5 bases from V and 4 bases from J, with 11 bases in between. This CDR3 has 14 residues. Germline V lookup: CDR1 LNHDA, CDR2 SQIVND (reference sequence). The chain's CDR3 is CASSWGAGTGELFF. CDR3 coding DNA: TGTGCCAGTAGTTGGGGGGCTGGCACCGGGGAGCTGTTTTTT.

The V call is TRBV5-1, the J call TRBJ1-1; possible D gene TRBD1, 6 bases. V was cut by 4 bases and J by 0 bases, with 13 bases left in between. In germline, CDR1 is SGHRS, CDR2 YFSETQ. The CDR3 has 15 amino acids. CDR3 DNA sequence: TGCGCCAGCAGCCAGGCACAGGGATTGAACACTGAAGCTTTCTTT. Its protein product is CASSQAQGLNTEAFF. Complete variable domain (other parts from reference TRBV5-1 and TRBJ1-1): KAGVTQTPRYLIKTRGQQVTLSCSPISGHRSVSWYQQTPGQGLQFLFEYFSETQRNKGNFPGRFSGRQFSNSRSEMNVSTLELGDSALYLCASSQAQGLNTEAFFGQGTRLTVV.

The chain is built from TRBV9 and TRBJ2-1; 12 nucleotides match TRBD2. Per the germline V gene, CDR1 is SGDLS and CDR2 is YYNGEE. V gave up 0 bases and J gave up 6 bases; unmatched junction bases: 13. This CDR3 has 19 residues. The CDR3 here is CASSVESPSGGAMGNEQFF. The CDR3 DNA is TGTGCCAGCAGCGTAGAGTCTCCTAGCGGGGGGGCCATGGGCAATGAGCAGTTCTTC.

The V gene is TRBV7-4, the J gene TRBJ1-2; D remains ambiguous. Germline V CDR1 and CDR2: SGHVT, SQSDAQ. V was cut by 2 bases and J by 2 bases, with 12 bases left in between. The CDR3 sequence is 15 residues long. CDR3 residues: CASSLINWFNYGYTF. In DNA, the CDR3 is TGTGCCAGCAGCTTAATTAATTGGTTCAACTATGGCTACACCTTC. The variable domain in full, completed from reference TRBV7-4 and TRBJ1-2, reads GAGVSQSPRYKVAKRGRDVALRCDSISGHVTLYWYRQTLGQGSEVLTYSQSDAQRDKSGRPSGRFSAERPERSVSTLKIQRTEQGDSAVYLCASSLINWFNYGYTFGSGTRLTVV.

There are a few counts of this clone. The chain recombines TRBV6-6 with TRBJ2-7; TRBD1 is a possible D gene (5 bases). Trimming took 4 bases from V and 2 from J, leaving 9 bases between them. Germline V gene sequence: CDR1 MNHNY, CDR2 SVGAGI (reference sequence). CDR3 length: 13 amino acids. CDR3 sequence: CASSLQETYEQYF. For the CDR3, the DNA is TGTGCCAGCAGTTTACAGGAAACCTACGAGCAGTACTTC.

The chain is built from TRBV10-3 and TRBJ1-1, with D possibly being TRBD1 (6 bases). CDR1 is ENHRY, CDR2 SYGVKD, per germline. The CDR3 is made up of 14 amino acids. V lost 6 bases to trimming and J lost 3 bases, with 14 bases between them. CDR3: CAIRAAGGYTEAFF. The CDR3 DNA is TGTGCCATCAGGGCCGCGGGGGGCTACACTGAAGCTTTCTTT.

The chain combines TRBV6-1 with TRBJ2-3; no reliable D call. CDR1 and CDR2 from the germline V gene are MNHNS and SASEGT. V lost 1 base to trimming and J lost 6 bases, with 14 bases between them. The CDR3 extends over 15 amino acids. CDR3 sequence reads: CASSEDGRLGDTQYF. CDR3 coding DNA: TGTGCCAGCAGTGAAGACGGCAGATTAGGGGATACGCAGTATTTT.

The chain has TRBV10-3 and TRBJ1-1; TRBD1 matches at 7 bases. This CDR3 contains 13 residues. V was pared by 4 bases and J by 11 bases, with 10 bases of the junction left unmatched. From germline, CDR1 is ENHRY and CDR2 SYGVKD. The CDR3 here is CAISGGTVAGAFF. The CDR3 nucleotides are TGTGCCATCAGTGGGGGGACAGTCGCGGGTGCTTTCTTT.